Listed below are T cell receptor beta chains from one sample, sequenced in a study of blood T cell repertoires in COVID-19. The method was immunoSEQ multiplex PCR; TCRdb's version includes in-frame clones alone and lacks a portion of them. The sample lists approximately 210,000 clones; approximately 90% were seen once. The sequencing input was peripheral blood. The receptor source for this set is a man aged 65 to 79 with acute or convalescent COVID-19. CDR3s leave out the opening cysteine and the closing phenylalanine or tryptophan.

V: TRBV7-3
J: TRBJ2-1
CDR3: ASSHSGRTPYNEQF

V: TRBV20-1
J: TRBJ1-2
CDR3: SWHWGDGYT

V: TRBV10-3
J: TRBJ1-5
CDR3: ALGGTHGQPQH

V: TRBV27
J: TRBJ2-3
CDR3: ASSPRQGATDTQY

V: TRBV7-2
J: TRBJ2-7
CDR3: ASSLGGSGYEQY

V: TRBV9
J: TRBJ1-2
CDR3: ASSVNSYGYT

V: TRBV15
J: TRBJ2-2
CDR3: ATSRDLEHNTGELF

V: TRBV23-1
J: TRBJ1-1
CDR3: ASSPGCTEAF

V: TRBV6-2/TRBV6-3
J: TRBJ1-5
CDR3: ASSYGGAGNQPQH

V: TRBV18
J: TRBJ2-7
CDR3: ASSPRREVYEQY

V: TRBV18
J: TRBJ1-1
CDR3: ASSPLQGEDGAF

V: TRBV6-4
J: TRBJ1-5
CDR3: ASSDSFASGDRNQPQH

V: TRBV25-1
J: TRBJ2-3
CDR3: ASSVGQGRDTQY

V: TRBV6-2/TRBV6-3
J: TRBJ1-1
CDR3: ASSYVYVQVNTEAF

V: TRBV15
J: TRBJ1-5
CDR3: ATSLNSRGQPQH

V: TRBV18
J: TRBJ1-1
CDR3: ASSPGAQNTEAF

V: TRBV7-9
J: TRBJ1-5
CDR3: ASSLAAGQPQH

V: TRBV27
J: TRBJ2-7
CDR3: ASSLRGGTYSYEQY

V: TRBV5-6
J: TRBJ1-2
CDR3: ASSYGQPGSYGYT

V: TRBV15
J: TRBJ2-1
CDR3: ATSRAAGPYNEQF

V: TRBV5-1
J: TRBJ1-1
CDR3: ASRQGLNTEAF

V: TRBV6-5
J: TRBJ1-1
CDR3: ASRGTETGEVF

V: TRBV30
J: TRBJ2-7
CDR3: AWSYRDEQY

V: TRBV10-3
J: TRBJ1-4
CDR3: AISESSGTGNEKLF

V: TRBV28
J: TRBJ1-5
CDR3: ASSLPGGNNQPQH

V: TRBV4-2
J: TRBJ2-1
CDR3: ASSLQTSGIYNEQF

V: TRBV7-2
J: TRBJ1-2
CDR3: ASTEARIHYGYT